Below, 8 T cell receptor beta chains from the same sample are listed, as sequenced in a study of T-cell reconstitution after alpha-beta-depleted transplantation in children. Unique molecular identifiers featured in how the TCRbeta library was prepared. In TCRdb, the PCR reads were re-called with MiXCR into one record per CDR3 protein. The repertoire includes nearly 400,000 distinct CDR3 sequences, around 21% of them detected once, and 3% to 4.5% sits in the top ten. Sequencing used PBMCs from the stem cell graft donor, obtained from the stem cell graft. The origin of the receptors is a human donor who donated a stem cell graft to a child with acute myeloid leukemia.

The chain couples TRBV2 to TRBJ2-7; D tentatively reads TRBD1 or TRBD2 (5 bases each). V was clipped by 8 bases and J by 3 bases, with 20 bases between them. The CDR3 is 15 amino acids. The germline gives CDR1 SNHLY, CDR2 FYNNEI. The CDR3 reads CASSRDGVSFYEQYF. Here the CDR3 DNA reads TGTGCCAGCTCCCGGGACGGTGTTTCCTTCTACGAGCAGTACTTC.

This clonotype showed up many times. V gene TRBV7-2 combines with J gene TRBJ2-1; D might be TRBD2 (6 bases). This CDR3 is 16 amino acids long. Germline V gene lookup returns CDR1 SGHTA and CDR2 FQGNSA. Trimming removed 1 base at V and 4 bases at J, with 14 bases between. The CDR3 region is CASSLGYLGGYNEQFF. CDR3 DNA sequence: TGTGCCAGCAGCTTAGGGTACCTTGGGGGGTACAATGAGCAGTTCTTC.

This clonotype was counted between two and nine times. The chain links TRBV29-1 to TRBJ2-7; 9 nucleotides agree with TRBD2. V was pared by 3 bases and J by 3 bases, with 12 bases of the junction left unmatched. The CDR3 length is 16 residues. The germline gives CDR1 SQVTM, CDR2 ANQGSEA. The CDR3 sequence: CSVEAGGVAGDYEQYF. The CDR3 DNA reads TGCAGCGTTGAGGCCGGTGGGGTAGCGGGAGACTACGAGCAGTACTTC.

This chain uses TRBV15 with TRBJ2-6; 7 bases agree with TRBD1. The CDR3 loop spans 17 amino acids. V shed 5 bases, J shed 0 bases, and the junction held 7 bases outside the gene matches. CDR1 and CDR2 from the germline V gene are LNHNV and YYDKDF (reference sequence). The CDR3, as DNA: TGTGCCACCAGCTCTGGGACAGCCGTCTCTGGGGCCAACGTCCTGACTTTC. It encodes CATSSGTAVSGANVLTF.

CDR3 sequence reads: CASSGDWDNEQFF. The CDR3 coding sequence is TGTGCCAGCAGCGGCGACTGGGACAATGAGCAGTTCTTC. The chain couples TRBV9 to TRBJ2-1; D uncertain. V lost 3 bases to trimming and J lost 5 bases, with 9 bases between them. Germline CDR1 and CDR2: SGDLS and YYNGEE. The CDR3 runs 13 residues.

This chain uses TRBV5-6 with TRBJ2-5; 7 bases fit TRBD1. The J segment lost 1 base and the V segment lost 2 bases, leaving 11 bases of the junction unmatched. Germline V gene lookup returns CDR1 SGHDT and CDR2 YYEEEE. This CDR3 comprises 17 residues. The CDR3 sequence: CASSFSLSRDSQETQYF. In nucleotides, the CDR3 is TGTGCCAGCAGCTTTAGCTTATCCAGGGACAGCCAAGAGACCCAGTACTTC. The whole variable domain, filled in from reference TRBV5-6 and TRBJ2-5, reads DAGVTQSPTHLIKTRGQQVTLRCSPKSGHDTVSWYQQALGQGPQFIFQYYEEEERQRGNFPDRFSGHQFPNYSSELNVNALLLGDSALYLCASSFSLSRDSQETQYFGPGTRLLVL.

This clonotype has ten or more counts. The chain employs TRBV20-1 and TRBJ1-2; D possibly corresponds to TRBD1 (6 bases). V was shortened by 0 bases and J by 8 bases, with 16 bases between the two germline ends. CDR1 and CDR2 (germline): DFQATT, SNEGSKA (reference sequence). The CDR3 is 14 residues long. This CDR3 reads CSARETGLNPGYTF. DNA for the CDR3: TGCAGTGCTAGAGAGACAGGTCTAAACCCCGGCTACACCTTC.

This clonotype was counted between two and nine times. This chain uses TRBV19 with TRBJ2-7, with TRBD2 matching 7 bases. Germline V CDR1 and CDR2: LNHDA, SQIVND (reference sequence). The CDR3 extends over 13 amino acids. The junction had 5 bases not matched to a gene; V was cut back by 3 bases and J by 6 bases. DNA of the CDR3: TGTGCCAGTAGTATCCGGGGGGACCGCGAGCAGTACTTC. It is translated as CASSIRGDREQYF.